A single sample gave rise to the 23 T cell receptor beta chains below, sequenced in a study of T cells in Graves' hyperthyroidism and ophthalmopathy. RNA transcripts yielded amplified TCR beta CDR3 regions. The study used the HTBI primer set for a first-round RT-PCR of the TCR CDR3. TCRdb redid the calling of the multiplex PCR reads with MiXCR, one entry per CDR3 protein. The sample has 500,000 to 600,000 distinct CDR3 sequences, 40% to 55% seen once. Sequencing input: peripheral blood or thyroid tissue (not recorded which). The receptors were sampled from a woman aged 18-29 years with Graves' hyperthyroidism.

This clonotype occurred many times. This chain connects TRBV4-1 to TRBJ1-1, with TRBD1 matching 10 bases. The trim removed 0 bases at V and 5 bases at J, leaving 3 bases unmatched. Germline V gene sequence: CDR1 MGHRA, CDR2 YSYEKL. The CDR3 is 15 residues long. The CDR3 loop reads CASSQERDRGTEAFF. CDR3 sequence (DNA): TGCGCCAGCAGCCAAGAAAGGGACAGGGGAACTGAAGCTTTCTTT.

This chain connects TRBV20-1 to TRBJ1-6, with a tentative D call TRBD1 (6 bases). CDR1 is DFQATT and CDR2 is SNEGSKA in the germline V gene (reference sequence). V gave up 3 bases and J gave up 7 bases, with 10 bases separating them. The CDR3 has 13 amino acids. CDR3 coding DNA: TGCAGTGCTAGTGCGGGGGGCAATTCACCCCTCCACTTT. Translated: CSASAGGNSPLHF.

Many counts were recorded for this clonotype. The genes are TRBV7-6 and TRBJ1-5; D unclear. V was pared by 9 bases and J by 0 bases, with 18 bases between. The CDR3 has 16 residues. Per the germline V gene, CDR1 is SGHVS and CDR2 is FNYEAQ. CDR3 sequence: CASFLFVGYSNQPQHF. The CDR3, as DNA: TGTGCCAGTTTTCTGTTCGTAGGCTATAGCAATCAGCCCCAGCATTTT.

Comment on this clonotype: One base away lies a much larger clone, so this may be a sequencing read error. The chain couples TRBV19 to TRBJ2-2, with TRBD1 identical over 9 bases. The germline gives CDR1 LNHDA, CDR2 SQIVND (reference sequence). CDR3 length equals 17 residues. J lost 4 bases, V lost 1 base, and 7 bases had no gene match. The CDR3: CASSIVDRGPSTGELFF. CDR3 DNA: TGTGCCAGTAGTATAGTGGACAGGGGCCCGAGCACCGGGGAGCTGTTTTTT.

This clonotype has ten or more counts. This chain connects TRBV7-8 to TRBJ2-7, with D perhaps TRBD1 (5 bases). The CDR3 runs 16 residues. The V gene lost 2 bases and the J gene lost 2 bases, with 16 bases spanning the gap. The germline CDR1 and CDR2 sequences are SGHVS and FQNEAQ. The CDR3 nucleotides are TGTGCCAGCAGCTTAATAGAGCAGGGTCGAACCTACGAGCAGTACTTC. The encoded protein is CASSLIEQGRTYEQYF. Looking up the rest from reference TRBV7-8 and TRBJ2-7 gives the full variable domain: GAGVSQSPRYKVAKRGQDVALRCDPISGHVSLFWYQQALGQGPEFLTYFQNEAQLDKSGLPSDRFFAERPEGSVSTLKIQRTQQEDSAVYLCASSLIEQGRTYEQYFGPGTRLTVT.

The rearrangement joins TRBV7-8 to TRBJ1-5; D gene ambiguous. Trimming stripped 5 bases from V and 3 bases from J, with 11 bases between. Germline V gene data show CDR1 as SGHVS and CDR2 as FQNEAQ. CDR3 size: 14 residues. The CDR3 bases are TGTGCCAGCAGCCCTAGGAGCGCCAATCAGCCCCAGCATTTT. It encodes CASSPRSANQPQHF.

This clonotype was picked up a small number of times. In DNA form, the CDR3 reads TGTGCCAGCAGCTTAGTTCGGGAAAATGAGCAGTTCTTC. Its translation: CASSLVRENEQFF. The chain is built from TRBV7-2 and TRBJ2-1; D perhaps matches TRBD2 (5 bases). The germline V and J ends were trimmed by 1 base and 7 bases, with 8 bases remaining between them. Germline lookup yields CDR1 SGHTA and CDR2 FQGNSA. The CDR3 length is 13 residues.

This chain uses TRBV20-1 with TRBJ1-2; 11 bases fit TRBD1. Germline CDR1 reads DFQATT; CDR2 reads SNEGSKA (reference sequence). The V segment lost 0 bases and the J segment 1 base; nucleotides outside the gene matches: 4. This CDR3 spans 16 amino acids. CDR3 protein: CSARDGTGGGNYGYTF. CDR3 nucleotides: TGCAGTGCTAGAGATGGGACAGGGGGAGGTAACTATGGCTACACCTTC.

Notes on this clonotype: A much larger clonotype is one base distant, so this may be a read error. The CDR3, as DNA: TGTGCCAGCAGAAAGCGGGGGGGCCGAAAGGGCGAGCAGTACTTC. It is translated as CASRKRGGRKGEQYF. The chain is built from TRBV2 and TRBJ2-7; 10 bases fit TRBD2. The germline CDR1 and CDR2 sequences are SNHLY and FYNNEI. The CDR3 consists of 15 residues. The V and J ends lost 6 bases and 6 bases, in that order; junction bases with no gene match: 11.

This clonotype has ten or more counts. The V and J genes are TRBV19 and TRBJ1-1, with D maybe TRBD1 (5 bases). The CDR3 consists of 13 residues. Trimming removed 3 bases at V and 8 bases at J, with 13 bases between. Germline CDR1 and CDR2: LNHDA and SQIVND (reference sequence). The CDR3, as DNA: TGTGCCAGTAGTATCGGGTTCGGGGCAGAAGCTTTCTTT. This codes for CASSIGFGAEAFF.

Comments on this clonotype: Lacking the conserved final phenylalanine or tryptophan, this CDR3 likely reflects a read error. It is unclear where the CDR3 begins or ends on the DNA, so no DNA is shown, and the CDR3 is as TCRdb lists it. The CDR3 loop reads CSARDRDTGT. This rearrangement joins TRBV20-1 to TRBJ2-2; the tabulated D call, TRBD1, remains unverified against the DNA. Germline V gene data show CDR1 as DFQATT and CDR2 as SNEGSKA (reference sequence). The CDR3 spans 10 residues, counting both ends.

This chain links TRBV24-1 with TRBJ2-3; no clear D. Germline CDR1 and CDR2: KGHDR and SFDVKD. V gave up 3 bases and J gave up 2 bases, with 8 bases separating them. The CDR3 spans 14 residues. CDR3 loop: CATSDTWATDTQYF. CDR3 nucleotides: TGTGCCACCAGTGATACCTGGGCCACAGATACGCAGTATTTT.

The V gene is TRBV7-6, the J gene TRBJ1-3; 9 bases fit TRBD1. Germline lookup yields CDR1 SGHVS and CDR2 FNYEAQ. There are 16 residues in the CDR3. The V gene end was trimmed by 4 bases and the J gene end by 1 base; junction bases not matched to a gene: 5. The CDR3 DNA reads TGTGCCAGCAGCTCAGGGGACAGGGAATCTGGAAACACCATATATTTT. It specifies CASSSGDRESGNTIYF.

On this clonotype: A read error may explain this, as a much larger clone is one base away. The CDR3 nucleotides read TGTGCCAGCAGCGGACTAGCGGACGAGCAGTACTTC. Its protein product is CASSGLADEQYF. The genes are TRBV5-4 and TRBJ2-7, with 10 bases fitting TRBD2. The CDR3 totals 12 residues. CDR1 and CDR2 (germline): SGHNT, YYREEE (reference sequence). The J segment lost 5 bases and the V segment lost 4 bases, leaving 0 bases of the junction unmatched.

The rearrangement uses TRBV19 and TRBJ1-2; D gene unclear. Germline-derived CDR1 and CDR2 are LNHDA and SQIVND (reference sequence). The V gene lost 3 bases and the J gene lost 3 bases, with 14 bases spanning the gap. This CDR3 contains 15 residues. The DNA for the CDR3 is TGTGCCAGTAGTATTTCTCCAGCCAGGTACTATGGCTACACCTTC. It codes for CASSISPARYYGYTF.

For this clonotype: A clone one base away is much larger, so this may be a read error. This chain's CDR3 is CAASATGELFF. In nucleotides, the CDR3 is TGTGCCGCCTCAGCGACCGGGGAGCTGTTTTTT. The chain has TRBV6-2 or TRBV6-3 and TRBJ2-2, with unresolved D. Trimming cost V 11 bases and J 5 bases, with 9 bases left between them. Germline CDR1 is MNHEY and CDR2 is SVGEGT. This CDR3 has 11 residues.

This clonotype showed up just once. The CDR3 protein is CASSQDWSSGPQETQYF. In nucleotides, the CDR3 is TGTGCCAGCAGCCAAGATTGGTCTAGCGGACCACAAGAGACCCAGTACTTC. The rearrangement links TRBV4-2 to TRBJ2-5, with TRBD2 identical over 7 bases. Germline-derived CDR1 and CDR2 are LGHNA and YNFKEQ. V shed 0 bases and J 2 bases; nucleotides not matched to a gene: 9. The CDR3 runs to 17 residues.

The J gene is TRBJ1-1, the V gene TRBV10-3, with 9 positions matching TRBD1. The V gene's germline CDR1 is ENHRY and CDR2 SYGVKD. The CDR3 is 14 residues long. V shed 6 bases, J shed 0 bases, and the junction held 2 bases outside the gene matches. The CDR3 coding sequence is TGTGCCATCAGGGGGACAGGGATGAACACTGAAGCTTTCTTT. Translation gives CAIRGTGMNTEAFF.

Note on this clonotype: Sequence at one end of the junction differs from germline and may be a read error. The chain carries TRBV6-2 or TRBV6-3 and TRBJ2-7; TRBD2 aligns across 9 bases. In germline, CDR1 is MNHEY, CDR2 SVGEGT. This CDR3 comprises 15 residues. The CDR3, as DNA: TGTGCCTGCAGTGCCCCTAGCGGGAACTCCTACGAGCAGTACTTC. Its translation: CACSAPSGNSYEQYF.

This clonotype appeared many times. This chain joins TRBV10-1 and TRBJ1-4; D is perhaps TRBD1 (6 bases). CDR1 is WNHNN, CDR2 SYGVQD, per germline (reference sequence). This CDR3 has 14 residues. The V gene lost 6 bases and the J gene lost 3 bases, with 11 bases spanning the gap. Here the CDR3 DNA reads TGCGCCAGCAGCCGGACAGTCCCTAATGAAAAACTGTTTTTT. This gives the protein CASSRTVPNEKLFF.

The chain carries TRBV20-1 and TRBJ1-2, with 10 bases aligning to TRBD1. In germline, CDR1 is DFQATT, CDR2 SNEGSKA (reference sequence). This CDR3 is built from 14 residues. After removal of 0 bases from V and 6 bases from J, the junction contained 4 bases not matched to a gene. This CDR3 reads CSAREGQGENGYTF. The DNA for the CDR3 is TGCAGTGCTAGAGAAGGACAGGGGGAGAATGGCTACACCTTC.

This chain joins TRBV6-5 and TRBJ1-6; the D is unclear. V shed 2 bases and J shed 3 bases, with 11 bases lying between them. CDR3 size: 16 residues. Germline V lookup: CDR1 MNHEY, CDR2 SVGAGI. For the CDR3, the DNA is TGTGCCAGCAGTTACGGGCCCTCGATCTATAATTCACCCCTCCACTTT. It specifies CASSYGPSIYNSPLHF.

There are a few counts of this clonotype. The rearrangement uses TRBV19 and TRBJ2-3, with TRBD1 matching 9 bases. In germline, CDR1 is LNHDA, CDR2 SQIVND (reference sequence). The CDR3 runs to 16 residues. V dropped 5 bases and J dropped 2; count of bases not matched to a gene: 8. The CDR3, as DNA: TGTGCCAGTAGTCCCCAAAGGGACAGGGCCACAGATACGCAGTATTTT. This translates into CASSPQRDRATDTQYF.